This T cell receptor beta chain originates from a study of technical replicates of blood from several donors. Data came from immunoSEQ multiplex PCR; TCRdb stores just in-frame clones and leaves some out. The repertoire consists of 84,000 or so clones, with about 95% occurring once and the leading ten covering less than 0.25%. Germline V gives CDR1 MDHEN, CDR2 SYDVKM. The V gene end was trimmed by 8 bases and the J gene end by 2 bases; junction bases not matched to a gene: 2. CDR3 length equals 14 residues. The sequenced sample consisted of T cells isolated from PBMCs. The rearrangement uses TRBV28 and TRBJ2-7, with TRBD2 matching 14 bases. The sequence derives from a human donor in good health. For the CDR3, the DNA is TGTGCCAGCCAGGGACTAGCGGGAGCCTACGAGCAGTACTTC. As protein: CASQGLAGAYEQYF. Supplemented by reference TRBV28 and TRBJ2-7, the full variable domain reads DVKVTQSSRYLVKRTGEKVFLECVQDMDHENMFWYRQDPGLGLRLIYFSYDVKMKEKGDIPEGYSVSREKKERFSLILESASTNQTSMYLCASQGLAGAYEQYFGPGTRLTVT.